This paragraph covers one TCR beta chain sequence. Its antigen remains unidentified. The table came from immunoSEQ multiplex PCR; TCRdb's copy has only in-frame clones and leaves some out. There are about 100,000 clones in the sample; 88% occur only once, and approximately 5.7% lies in the top ten. Trimming left V 7 bases short and J 9 bases short, with 16 bases between. CDR3 size: 13 residues. The germline gives CDR1 LNHNV, CDR2 YYDKDF (reference sequence). This sample was taken from a study of identifying expanded T cells in peripheral blood. Study results and caveats: Approximately 1.2 clones differed between technical replicates, versus roughly 17 and 20 over time. Variance in clone template counts between approximately 2-week samples significantly increased with total template count across all healthy donors.

No infections or other immune events were documented during collection. Sequenced input: blood. The chain uses TRBV15 and TRBJ2-1; D ambiguous. The clonotype was recovered from a person aged 18-70 years in good health. The CDR3, as DNA: TGTGCCACCACACGACCCCCTTCGGGTGAGCAGTTCTTC. Translated: CATTRPPSGEQFF. Full variable domain (outside the CDR3, taken from reference TRBV15 and TRBJ2-1): DAMVIQNPRYQVTQFGKPVTLSCSQTLNHNVMYWYQQKSSQAPKLLFHYYDKDFNNEADTPDNFQSRRPNTSFCFLDIRSPGLGDTAMYLCATTRPPSGEQFFGPGTRLTVL.